This T cell receptor beta chain derives from a study of cytomegalovirus exposure and HLA in healthy donors. Study-level background: In terms of ancestry, the Caucasian-associated cluster contained about four fifths of the approximately 380 genotyped donors. Findings and caveats of the study: An assumption of roughly uniform sequencing depth across donors underlay the presence/absence analyses. With DRB1 most and HLA-C fewest, TCR association rates differed between HLA loci in a later analysis. Immune exposure was documented only through CMV serostatus.

About this clone itself: Its antigen is not identified.

The study ran its PCR with 60 Vbeta and 13 Jbeta primers. Using immunoSEQ multiplex PCR, the repertoire was profiled, and TCRdb retains in-frame clones only, with some absent. The data show 100,000 to 150,000 clones, 80% seen once. The CDR3 totals 14 residues. Trimming stripped 1 base from V and 4 bases from J, with 10 bases between. Germline CDR1 is KGHSH and CDR2 is LQKENI. The chain is built from TRBV18 and TRBJ2-5; the D is unclear. The clonotype was recovered from a woman aged 35 to 49 in good health and CMV-seronegative. The sample was PBMCs. The CDR3 bases are TGTGCCAGCTCACCACTCGCACAGTCAGAGACCCAGTACTTC. Translated: CASSPLAQSETQYF.